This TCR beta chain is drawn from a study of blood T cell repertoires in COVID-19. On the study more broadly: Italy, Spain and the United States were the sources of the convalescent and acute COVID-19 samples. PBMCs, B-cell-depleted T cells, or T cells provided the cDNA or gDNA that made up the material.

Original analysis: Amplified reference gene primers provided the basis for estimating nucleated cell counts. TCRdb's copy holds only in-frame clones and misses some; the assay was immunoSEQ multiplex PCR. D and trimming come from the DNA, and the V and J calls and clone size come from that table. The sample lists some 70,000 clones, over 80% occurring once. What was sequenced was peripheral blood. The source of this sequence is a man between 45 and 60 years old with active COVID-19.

The CDR3 region has the DNA TGTGCTAGTGGTCAGGACACTAATCAGCCCCAGCATTTT. Translation: CASGQDTNQPQHF. The chain employs TRBV12-5 and TRBJ1-5, with D perhaps TRBD1 (5 bases). The length of the CDR3 is 13 residues. Germline V CDR1 and CDR2: LGHNT, FRNRAP. Trimming stripped 5 bases from V and 4 bases from J, with 9 bases between.